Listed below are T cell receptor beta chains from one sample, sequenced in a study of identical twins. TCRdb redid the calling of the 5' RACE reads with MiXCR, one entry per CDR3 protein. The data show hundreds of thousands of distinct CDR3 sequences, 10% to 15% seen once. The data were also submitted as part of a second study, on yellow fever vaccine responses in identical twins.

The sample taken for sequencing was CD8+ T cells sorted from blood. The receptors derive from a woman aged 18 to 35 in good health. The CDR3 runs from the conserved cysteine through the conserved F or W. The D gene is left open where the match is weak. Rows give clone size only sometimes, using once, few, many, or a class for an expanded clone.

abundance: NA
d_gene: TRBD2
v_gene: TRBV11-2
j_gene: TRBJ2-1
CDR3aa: CASSLDLASSGHYNEQFF
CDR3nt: TGTGCCAGCAGCTTAGATCTCGCGTCTAGCGGGCACTACAATGAGCAGTTCTTC

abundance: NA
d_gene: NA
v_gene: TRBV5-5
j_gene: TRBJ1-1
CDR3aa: CASKQRIPGRDTEAFF
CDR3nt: TGTGCCAGCAAACAGCGCATTCCGGGGAGGGACACTGAAGCTTTCTTT

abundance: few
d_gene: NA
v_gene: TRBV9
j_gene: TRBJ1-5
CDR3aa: CASSVEHNGPQHF
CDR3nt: TGTGCCAGCAGCGTTGAGCATAACGGACCCCAGCATTTT

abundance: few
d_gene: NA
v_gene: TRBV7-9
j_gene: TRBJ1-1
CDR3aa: CASRSEVQEAFF
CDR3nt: TGTGCCAGCAGGTCGGAAGTCCAAGAAGCTTTCTTT

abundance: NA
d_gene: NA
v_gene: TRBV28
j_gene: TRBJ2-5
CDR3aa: CASSLVGAMPQETQYF
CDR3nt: TGTGCCAGCAGTTTGGTAGGGGCGATGCCCCAAGAGACCCAGTACTTC

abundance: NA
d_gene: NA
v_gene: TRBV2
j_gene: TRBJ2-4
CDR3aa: CASSEYRTPTGFQYF
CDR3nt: TGTGCCAGCAGTGAATACCGTACACCCACGGGGTTTCAGTACTTC

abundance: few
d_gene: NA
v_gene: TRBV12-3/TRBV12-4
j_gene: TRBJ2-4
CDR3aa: CASTQGGNIQYF
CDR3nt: TGTGCCAGCACGCAGGGTGGGAACATTCAGTACTTC

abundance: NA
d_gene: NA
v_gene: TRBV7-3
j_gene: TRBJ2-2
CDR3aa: CASSLWTGDTGELFF
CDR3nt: TGTGCCAGCAGCCTTTGGACGGGAGACACCGGGGAGCTGTTTTTT

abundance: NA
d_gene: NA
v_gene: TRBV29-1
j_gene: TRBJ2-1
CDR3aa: CSVEIPKYNEQFF
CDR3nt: TGCAGCGTTGAAATCCCTAAGTACAATGAGCAGTTCTTC

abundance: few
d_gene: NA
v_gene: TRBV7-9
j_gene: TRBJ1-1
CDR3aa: CASSLFLNTEAFF
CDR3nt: TGTGCCAGCAGCTTATTCCTGAACACTGAAGCTTTCTTT

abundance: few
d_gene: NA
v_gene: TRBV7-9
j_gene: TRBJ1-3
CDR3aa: CASSLENTIYF
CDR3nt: TGTGCCAGCAGCTTAGAAAACACCATATATTTT

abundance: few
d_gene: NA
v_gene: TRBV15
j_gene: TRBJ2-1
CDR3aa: CATRTDSSYNEQFF
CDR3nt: TGTGCCACCAGAACGGACAGCTCCTACAATGAGCAGTTCTTC

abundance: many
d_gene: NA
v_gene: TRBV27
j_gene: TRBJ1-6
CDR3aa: CASSLRTGGSPLHF
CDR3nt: TGTGCCAGCAGTTTACGGACGGGCGGATCACCCCTCCACTTT

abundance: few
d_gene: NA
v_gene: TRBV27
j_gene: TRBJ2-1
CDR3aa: CASSSWTRADEQFF
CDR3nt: TGTGCCAGCAGTTCTTGGACACGGGCCGATGAGCAGTTCTTC

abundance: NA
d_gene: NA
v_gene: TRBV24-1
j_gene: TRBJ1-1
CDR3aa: CATSDEGRDTEAFF
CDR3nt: TGTGCCACCAGTGATGAGGGAAGGGACACTGAAGCTTTCTTT

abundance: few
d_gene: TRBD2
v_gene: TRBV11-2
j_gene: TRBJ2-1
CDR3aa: CASSPRFSTSGKGDEQFF
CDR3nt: TGTGCCAGCAGCCCTAGGTTTTCGACTAGCGGGAAGGGGGATGAGCAGTTCTTC

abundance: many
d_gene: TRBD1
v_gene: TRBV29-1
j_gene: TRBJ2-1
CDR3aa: CSVQGQDRSSYNEQFF
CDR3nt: TGCAGCGTTCAAGGACAGGACCGGAGCTCCTACAATGAGCAGTTCTTC

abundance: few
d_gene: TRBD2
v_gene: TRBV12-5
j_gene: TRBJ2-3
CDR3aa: CASGLEPSGISSTDTQYF
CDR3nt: TGTGCTAGTGGTTTGGAGCCTAGCGGGATCTCTAGCACAGATACGCAGTATTTT

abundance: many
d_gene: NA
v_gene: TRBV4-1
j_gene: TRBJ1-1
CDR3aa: CASSRDKNTEAFF
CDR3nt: TGCGCCAGCAGCCGAGACAAGAACACTGAAGCTTTCTTT

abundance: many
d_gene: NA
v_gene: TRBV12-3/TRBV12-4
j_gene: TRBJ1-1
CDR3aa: CASSLTGNTEAFF
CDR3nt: TGTGCCAGCAGTTTGACAGGGAACACTGAAGCTTTCTTT

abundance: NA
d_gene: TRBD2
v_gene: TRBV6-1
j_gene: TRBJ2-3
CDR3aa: CASSAALAGGPDTQYF
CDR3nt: TGTGCCAGCAGTGCAGCACTAGCGGGAGGACCAGATACGCAGTATTTT

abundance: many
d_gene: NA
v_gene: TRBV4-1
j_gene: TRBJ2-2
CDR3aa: CASSQVQDTGELFF
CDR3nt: TGCGCCAGCAGCCAAGTCCAAGACACCGGGGAGCTGTTTTTT

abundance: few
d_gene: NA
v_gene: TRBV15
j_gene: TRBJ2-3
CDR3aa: CATSTRRRHTQYF
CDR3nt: TGTGCCACCAGCACTCGGAGGAGACATACGCAGTATTTT

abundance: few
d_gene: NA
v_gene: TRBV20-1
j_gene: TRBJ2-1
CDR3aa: CSALDPPGSYNEQFF
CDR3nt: TGCAGTGCACTGGACCCCCCGGGGTCCTACAATGAGCAGTTCTTC

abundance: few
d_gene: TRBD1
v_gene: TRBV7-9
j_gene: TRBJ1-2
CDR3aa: CASRPDRGGDGYTF
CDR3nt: TGTGCCAGCAGACCGGACAGGGGGGGTGATGGCTACACCTTC

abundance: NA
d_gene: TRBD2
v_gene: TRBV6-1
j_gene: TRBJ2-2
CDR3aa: CASSETSGISYPNTGELFF
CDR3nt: TGTGCCAGCAGTGAGACTAGCGGTATCTCCTATCCGAACACCGGGGAGCTGTTTTTT

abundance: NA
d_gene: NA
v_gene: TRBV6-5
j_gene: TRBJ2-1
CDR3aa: CASSYGGSNEQFF
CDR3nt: TGTGCCAGCAGTTACGGGGGGAGCAATGAGCAGTTCTTC

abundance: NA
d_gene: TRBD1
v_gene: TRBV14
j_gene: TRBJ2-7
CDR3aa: CASSKSSRGTSYEQYF
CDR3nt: TGTGCCAGCAGCAAGTCTAGCAGGGGGACGTCCTACGAGCAGTACTTC

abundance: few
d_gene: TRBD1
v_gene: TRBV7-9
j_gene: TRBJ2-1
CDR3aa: CASSLARTGENEQFF
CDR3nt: TGTGCCAGCAGCTTAGCACGGACAGGGGAGAATGAGCAGTTCTTC

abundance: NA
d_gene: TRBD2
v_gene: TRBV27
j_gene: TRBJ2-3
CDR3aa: CASSPSWGRATDTQYF
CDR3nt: TGTGCCAGTTCGCCTTCTTGGGGGAGGGCCACAGATACGCAGTATTTT

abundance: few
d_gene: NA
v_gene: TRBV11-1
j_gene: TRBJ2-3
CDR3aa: CASSLRGRGRTFTSTDTQYF
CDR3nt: TGTGCCAGCAGCTTACGGGGGCGGGGCAGAACCTTTACTAGCACAGATACGCAGTATTTT

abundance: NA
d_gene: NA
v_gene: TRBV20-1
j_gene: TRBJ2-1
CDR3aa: CSVRGLSEGYNEQFF
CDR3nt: TGCAGTGTCAGAGGTCTAAGCGAGGGGTACAATGAGCAGTTCTTC

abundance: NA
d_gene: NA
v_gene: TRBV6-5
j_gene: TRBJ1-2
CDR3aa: CASSYGSGLGYTF
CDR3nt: TGTGCCAGCAGTTACGGGTCAGGGCTGGGCTACACCTTC

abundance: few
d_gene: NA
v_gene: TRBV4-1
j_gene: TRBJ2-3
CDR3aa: CASSQVVSGTDTQYF
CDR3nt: TGCGCCAGCAGCCAAGTTGTCTCAGGCACAGATACGCAGTATTTT

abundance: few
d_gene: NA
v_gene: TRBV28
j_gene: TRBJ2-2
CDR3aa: CASSLSLVTGELFF
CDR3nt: TGTGCCAGCAGCCTTTCATTAGTCACCGGGGAGCTGTTTTTT

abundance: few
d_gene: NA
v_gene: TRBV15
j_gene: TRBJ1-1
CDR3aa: CATSRGVQGPNTEAFF
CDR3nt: TGTGCCACCAGCAGAGGGGTACAGGGACCGAACACTGAAGCTTTCTTT

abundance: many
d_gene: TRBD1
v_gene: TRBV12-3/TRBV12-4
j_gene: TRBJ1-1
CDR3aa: CASSPTGGQAFF
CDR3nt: TGTGCCAGCAGTCCTACAGGGGGCCAAGCTTTCTTT

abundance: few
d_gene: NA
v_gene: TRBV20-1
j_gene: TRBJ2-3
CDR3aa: CSAISPDTQYF
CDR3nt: TGCAGTGCTATTTCCCCCGATACGCAGTATTTT

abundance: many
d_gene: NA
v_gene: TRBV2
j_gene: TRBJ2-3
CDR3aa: CASSEPQGRDTQYF
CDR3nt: TGTGCCAGCAGTGAGCCGCAGGGCAGAGATACGCAGTATTTT

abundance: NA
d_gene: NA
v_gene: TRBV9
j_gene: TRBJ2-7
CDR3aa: CASSETSLSHEQYF
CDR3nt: TGTGCCAGCAGCGAGACTAGTTTATCCCACGAGCAGTACTTC

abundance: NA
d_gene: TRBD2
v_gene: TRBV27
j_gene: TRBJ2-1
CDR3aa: CASSNPGLAGPPNINEQFF
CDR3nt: TGTGCCAGCAGTAACCCGGGACTAGCGGGACCACCTAACATCAATGAGCAGTTCTTC

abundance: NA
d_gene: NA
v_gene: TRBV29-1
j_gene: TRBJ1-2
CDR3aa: CSVVRDSDYGYTF
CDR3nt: TGCAGCGTTGTCAGGGACTCCGACTATGGCTACACCTTC

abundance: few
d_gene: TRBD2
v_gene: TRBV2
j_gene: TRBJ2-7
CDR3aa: CASSEARGGVAYEQYF
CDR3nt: TGTGCCAGCAGTGAAGCGCGGGGGGGGGTTGCCTACGAGCAGTACTTC

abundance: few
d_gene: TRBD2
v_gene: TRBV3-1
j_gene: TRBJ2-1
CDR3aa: CASSQGTSGSWDEQFF
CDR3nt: TGTGCCAGCAGCCAAGGGACTAGCGGGAGTTGGGATGAGCAGTTCTTC

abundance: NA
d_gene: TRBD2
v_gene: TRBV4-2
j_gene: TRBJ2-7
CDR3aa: CASTYGLASYEQYF
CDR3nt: TGTGCCAGCACCTACGGACTAGCTTCCTACGAGCAGTACTTC

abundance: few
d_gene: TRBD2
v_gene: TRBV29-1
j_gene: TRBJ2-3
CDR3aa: CSVDGTSGTSTDTQYF
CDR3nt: TGCAGCGTGGACGGGACTAGCGGGACCAGCACAGATACGCAGTATTTT

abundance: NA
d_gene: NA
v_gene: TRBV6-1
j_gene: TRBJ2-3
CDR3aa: CASTQGGSRTDTQYF
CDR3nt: TGTGCCAGCACCCAGGGGGGGAGCCGCACAGATACGCAGTATTTT

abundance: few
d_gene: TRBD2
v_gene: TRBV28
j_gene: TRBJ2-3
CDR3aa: CASSLFASGGVTDTQYF
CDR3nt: TGTGCCAGCAGTTTATTTGCTAGCGGGGGGGTCACAGATACGCAGTATTTT

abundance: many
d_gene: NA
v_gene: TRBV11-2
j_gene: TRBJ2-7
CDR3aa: CASSPPSSGYEQYF
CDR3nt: TGTGCCAGCAGCCCCCCTAGCAGTGGCTACGAGCAGTACTTC

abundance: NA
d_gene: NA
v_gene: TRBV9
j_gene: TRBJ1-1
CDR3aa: CASSVEGRGGTEALF
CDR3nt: TGTGCCAGCAGCGTAGAGGGGAGGGGTGGCACTGAAGCTCTCTTT

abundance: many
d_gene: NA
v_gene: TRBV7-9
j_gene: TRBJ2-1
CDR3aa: CASSLDQGQRNEQFF
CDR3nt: TGTGCCAGCAGCTTAGACCAAGGGCAACGCAATGAGCAGTTCTTC

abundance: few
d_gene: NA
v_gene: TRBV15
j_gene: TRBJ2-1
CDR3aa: CATSRDRGGARTEQFF
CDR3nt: TGTGCCACCAGCAGAGATAGGGGGGGGGCCAGGACTGAGCAGTTCTTC

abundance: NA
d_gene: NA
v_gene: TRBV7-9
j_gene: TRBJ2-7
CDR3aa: CASSSIISYEQYF
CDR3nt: TGTGCCAGCTCTTCCATTATCTCCTACGAGCAGTACTTC